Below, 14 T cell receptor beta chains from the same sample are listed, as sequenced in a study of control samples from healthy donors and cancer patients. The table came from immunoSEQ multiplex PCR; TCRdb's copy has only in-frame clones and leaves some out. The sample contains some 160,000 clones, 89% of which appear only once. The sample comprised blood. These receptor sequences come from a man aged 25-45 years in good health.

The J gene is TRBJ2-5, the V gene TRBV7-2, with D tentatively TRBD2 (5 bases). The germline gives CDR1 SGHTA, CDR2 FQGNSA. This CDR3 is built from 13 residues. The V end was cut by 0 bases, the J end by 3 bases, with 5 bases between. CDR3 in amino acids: CASSLAREETQYF. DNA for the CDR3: TGTGCCAGCAGCTTAGCGAGGGAAGAGACCCAGTACTTC.

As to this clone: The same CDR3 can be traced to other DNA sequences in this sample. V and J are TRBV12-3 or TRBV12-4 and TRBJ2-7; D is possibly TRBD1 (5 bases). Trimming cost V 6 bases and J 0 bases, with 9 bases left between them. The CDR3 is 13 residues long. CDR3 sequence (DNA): TGTGCCAGCAGCCGACAGAGCTCCTACGAGCAGTACTTC. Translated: CASSRQSSYEQYF.

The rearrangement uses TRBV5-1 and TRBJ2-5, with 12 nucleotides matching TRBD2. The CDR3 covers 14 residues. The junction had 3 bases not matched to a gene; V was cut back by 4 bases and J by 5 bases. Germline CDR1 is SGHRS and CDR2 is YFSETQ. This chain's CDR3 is CASSPGTSGETQYF. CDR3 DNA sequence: TGCGCCAGCAGCCCCGGGACTAGCGGGGAGACCCAGTACTTC.

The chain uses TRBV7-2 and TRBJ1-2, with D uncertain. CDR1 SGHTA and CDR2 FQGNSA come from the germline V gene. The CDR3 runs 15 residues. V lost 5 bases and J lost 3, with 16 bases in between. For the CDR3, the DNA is TGTGCCAGCAGCCCGACGGGCTGGATAGACTATGGCTACACCTTC. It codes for CASSPTGWIDYGYTF.

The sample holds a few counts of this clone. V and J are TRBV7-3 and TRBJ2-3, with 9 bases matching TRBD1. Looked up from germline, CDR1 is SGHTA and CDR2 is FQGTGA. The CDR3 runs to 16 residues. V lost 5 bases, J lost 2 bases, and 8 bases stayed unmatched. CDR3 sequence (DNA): TGTGCCAGCAGCCCAGGGACAGGGCCCCTCACAGATACGCAGTATTTT. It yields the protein CASSPGTGPLTDTQYF.

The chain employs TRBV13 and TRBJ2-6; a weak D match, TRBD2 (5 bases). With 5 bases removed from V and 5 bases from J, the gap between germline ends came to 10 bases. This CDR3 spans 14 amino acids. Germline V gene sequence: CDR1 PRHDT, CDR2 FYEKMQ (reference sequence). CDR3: CASSTRRRANVLTF. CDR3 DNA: TGTGCCAGCAGCACTAGACGGAGGGCCAACGTCCTGACTTTC.

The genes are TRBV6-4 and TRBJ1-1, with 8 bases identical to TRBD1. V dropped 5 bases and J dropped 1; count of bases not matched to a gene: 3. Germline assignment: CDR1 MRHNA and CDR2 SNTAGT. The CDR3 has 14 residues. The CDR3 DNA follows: TGTGCCAGCAGTCAACAGGGGGAGAACACTGAAGCTTTCTTT. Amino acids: CASSQQGENTEAFF.

CDR3 in amino acids: CASSQVLAASYEQYF. Here the CDR3 DNA reads TGTGCCAGCAGCCAAGTTCTAGCGGCCTCCTACGAGCAGTACTTC. The chain joins TRBV3-1 (or the pseudogene TRBV3-2) to TRBJ2-7, with 7 bases identical to TRBD2. CDR1 is LGHDT and CDR2 is YNNKEL in the germline V gene (reference sequence). The CDR3 is made up of 15 amino acids. The trim removed 1 base at V and 0 bases at J, leaving 3 bases unmatched.

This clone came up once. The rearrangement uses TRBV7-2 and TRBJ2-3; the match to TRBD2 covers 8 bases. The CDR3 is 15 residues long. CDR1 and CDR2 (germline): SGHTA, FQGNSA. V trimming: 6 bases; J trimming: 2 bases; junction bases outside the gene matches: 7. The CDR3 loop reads CASRSREAPTDTQYF. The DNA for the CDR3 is TGTGCCAGCAGATCGCGGGAGGCTCCCACAGATACGCAGTATTTT.

The CDR3 DNA sequence: TGTGCCAGCAGCTTAAAATGGTCAGGGGTTAGCTCCTACAATGAGCAGTTCTTC. This codes for CASSLKWSGVSSYNEQFF. The chain uses TRBV7-3 and TRBJ2-1; TRBD1 might be the D (6 bases). From germline, CDR1 is SGHTA and CDR2 FQGTGA. There are 18 residues in the CDR3. Trimming removed 1 base from V and 0 bases from J, with 16 bases in between. Full variable domain (rest looked up from reference TRBV7-3 and TRBJ2-1): GAGVSQTPSNKVTEKGKYVELRCDPISGHTALYWYRQSLGQGPEFLIYFQGTGAADDSGLPNDRFFAVRPEGSVSTLKIQRTERGDSAVYLCASSLKWSGVSSYNEQFFGPGTRLTVL.

The CDR3 loop is CSASRQGNTEAFF. CDR3 coding DNA: TGCAGTGCTAGTAGGCAGGGTAACACTGAAGCTTTCTTT. The chain is built from TRBV20-1 and TRBJ1-1, with a tentative D call TRBD1 (5 bases). The CDR3 consists of 13 residues. Looked up from germline, CDR1 is DFQATT and CDR2 is SNEGSKA (reference sequence). The V and J ends lost 3 bases and 2 bases respectively, with 10 bases between them.

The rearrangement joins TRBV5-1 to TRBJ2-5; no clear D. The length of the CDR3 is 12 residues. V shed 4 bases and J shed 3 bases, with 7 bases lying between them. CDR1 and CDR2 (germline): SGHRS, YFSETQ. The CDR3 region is CASSPTKETQYF. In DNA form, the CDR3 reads TGCGCCAGCAGCCCGACGAAAGAGACCCAGTACTTC.

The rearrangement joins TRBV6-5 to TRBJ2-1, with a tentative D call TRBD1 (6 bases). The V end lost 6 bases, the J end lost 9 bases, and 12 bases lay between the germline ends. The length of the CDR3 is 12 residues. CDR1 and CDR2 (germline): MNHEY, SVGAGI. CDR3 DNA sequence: TGTGCCAGCAGGAACAGGGTCGTTGAGCAGTTCTTC. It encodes CASRNRVVEQFF.

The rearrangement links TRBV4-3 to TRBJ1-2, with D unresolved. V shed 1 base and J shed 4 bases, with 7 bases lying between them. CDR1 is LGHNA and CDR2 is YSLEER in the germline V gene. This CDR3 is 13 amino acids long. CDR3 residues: CASSQAGGYGYTF. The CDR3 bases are TGCGCCAGCAGCCAAGCTGGAGGCTATGGCTACACCTTC.